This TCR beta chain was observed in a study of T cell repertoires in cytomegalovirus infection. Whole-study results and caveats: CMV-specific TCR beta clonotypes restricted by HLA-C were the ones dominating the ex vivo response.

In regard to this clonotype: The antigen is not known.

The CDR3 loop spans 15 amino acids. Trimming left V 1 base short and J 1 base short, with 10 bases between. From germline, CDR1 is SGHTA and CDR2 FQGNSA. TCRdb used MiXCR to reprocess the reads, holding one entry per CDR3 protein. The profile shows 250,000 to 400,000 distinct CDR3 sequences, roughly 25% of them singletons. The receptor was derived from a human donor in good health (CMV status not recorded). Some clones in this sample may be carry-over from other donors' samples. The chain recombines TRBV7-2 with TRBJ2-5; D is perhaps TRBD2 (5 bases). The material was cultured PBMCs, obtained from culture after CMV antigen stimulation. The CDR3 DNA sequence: TGTGCCAGCAGCTTAGTTGAGGGAATCCAAGAGACCCAGTACTTC. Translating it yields CASSLVEGIQETQYF.